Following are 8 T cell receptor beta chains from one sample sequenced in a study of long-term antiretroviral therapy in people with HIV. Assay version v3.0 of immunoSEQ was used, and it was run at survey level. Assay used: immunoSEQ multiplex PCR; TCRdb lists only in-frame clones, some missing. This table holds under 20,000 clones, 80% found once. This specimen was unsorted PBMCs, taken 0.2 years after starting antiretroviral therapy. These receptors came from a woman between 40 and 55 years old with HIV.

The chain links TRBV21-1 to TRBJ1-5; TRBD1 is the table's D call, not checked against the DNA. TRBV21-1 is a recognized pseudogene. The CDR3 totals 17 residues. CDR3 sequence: CASSLLRGQLSNQPQHF. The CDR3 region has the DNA TGTGCCAGCAGCTTACTCCGGGGACAGCTCAGCAATCAGCCCCAGCATTTT.

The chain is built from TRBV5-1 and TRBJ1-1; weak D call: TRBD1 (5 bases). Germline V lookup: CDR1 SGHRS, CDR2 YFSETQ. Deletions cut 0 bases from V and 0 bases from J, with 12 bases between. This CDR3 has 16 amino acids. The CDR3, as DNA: TGCGCCAGCAGCTTGGCCGGGGGGGGGATGAACACTGAAGCTTTCTTT. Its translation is CASSLAGGGMNTEAFF.

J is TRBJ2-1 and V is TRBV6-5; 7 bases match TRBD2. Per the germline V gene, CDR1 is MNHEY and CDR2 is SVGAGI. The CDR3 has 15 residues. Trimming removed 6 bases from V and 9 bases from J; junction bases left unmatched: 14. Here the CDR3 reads CASRPREAVGGEQFF. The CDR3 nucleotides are TGTGCCAGCAGACCCCGGGAGGCAGTTGGAGGTGAGCAGTTCTTC.

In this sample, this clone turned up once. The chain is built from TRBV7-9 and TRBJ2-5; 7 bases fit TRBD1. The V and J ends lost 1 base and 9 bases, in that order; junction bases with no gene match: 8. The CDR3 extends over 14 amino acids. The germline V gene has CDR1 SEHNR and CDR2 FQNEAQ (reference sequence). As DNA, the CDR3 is TGTGCCAGCAGCTTAGAGGGGGCCCCTGGGGCCCAGTACTTC. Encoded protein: CASSLEGAPGAQYF. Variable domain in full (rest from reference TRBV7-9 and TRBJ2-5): DTGVSQNPRHKITKRGQNVTFRCDPISEHNRLYWYRQTLGQGPEFLTYFQNEAQLEKSRLLSDRFSAERPKGSFSTLEIQRTEQGDSAMYLCASSLEGAPGAQYFGPGTRLLVL.

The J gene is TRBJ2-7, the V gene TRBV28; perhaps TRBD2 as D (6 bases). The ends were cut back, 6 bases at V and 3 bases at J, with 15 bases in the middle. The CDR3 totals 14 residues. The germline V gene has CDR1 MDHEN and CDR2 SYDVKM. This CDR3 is CASSRPGLLYEQYF. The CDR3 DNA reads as TGTGCCAGCAGCAGACCGGGACTCCTCTACGAGCAGTACTTC.

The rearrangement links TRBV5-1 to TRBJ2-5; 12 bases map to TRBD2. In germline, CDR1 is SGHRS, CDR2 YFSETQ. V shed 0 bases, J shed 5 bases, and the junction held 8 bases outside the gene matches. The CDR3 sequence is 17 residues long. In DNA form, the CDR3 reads TGCGCCAGCAGCTTGGGCGCTAGCGGGGGGGCGAGGGAGACCCAGTACTTC. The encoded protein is CASSLGASGGARETQYF. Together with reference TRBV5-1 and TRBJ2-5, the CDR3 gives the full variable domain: KAGVTQTPRYLIKTRGQQVTLSCSPISGHRSVSWYQQTPGQGLQFLFEYFSETQRNKGNFPGRFSGRQFSNSRSEMNVSTLELGDSALYLCASSLGASGGARETQYFGPGTRLLVL.

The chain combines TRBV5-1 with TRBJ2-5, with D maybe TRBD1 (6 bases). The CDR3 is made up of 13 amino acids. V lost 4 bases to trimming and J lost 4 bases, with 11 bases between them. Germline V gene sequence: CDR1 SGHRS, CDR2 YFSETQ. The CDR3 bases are TGCGCCAGCAGCGCCGGGACACGAGAGACCCAGTACTTC. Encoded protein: CASSAGTRETQYF. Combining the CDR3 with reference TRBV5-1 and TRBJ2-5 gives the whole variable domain KAGVTQTPRYLIKTRGQQVTLSCSPISGHRSVSWYQQTPGQGLQFLFEYFSETQRNKGNFPGRFSGRQFSNSRSEMNVSTLELGDSALYLCASSAGTRETQYFGPGTRLLVL.

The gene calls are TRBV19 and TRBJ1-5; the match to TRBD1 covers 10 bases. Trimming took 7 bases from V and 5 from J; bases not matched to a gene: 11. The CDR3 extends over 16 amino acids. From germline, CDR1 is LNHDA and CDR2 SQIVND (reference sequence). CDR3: CASTGTGAVLDQPQHF. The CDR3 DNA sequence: TGTGCCAGTACCGGGACAGGGGCCGTACTGGATCAGCCCCAGCATTTT.